This TCR beta chain originates from a study of human T cells and chemical hapten exposure. In the study overall: The variation in per-sample TCR yields arose mainly from small differences in pooled library volumes.

This clonotype was seen more than once but under ten times. Authors' data handling: Samples held a median of around 100,000 TCRs, range about 23,224–700,000. TCRdb reprocessed the RACE reads with MiXCR, giving one entry per CDR3 protein. None of the V and J calls come from the authors' own analysis; TCRdb made them. The sample records around 56,000 distinct CDR3 sequences, more than 9% being singletons. The germline V gene has CDR1 SGHAT and CDR2 FQDESV (reference sequence). This CDR3 region has 15 residues. With 4 bases clipped from V and 2 bases from J, the junction kept 0 bases outside the gene matches. The time point is: pre-sensitization, week 0. Treatment given: therapeutic diphenylcyclopropenone sensitization with weekly scalp DPC. Patch tests were applied only after blood draws. People who gave samples had alopecia, were 18 to 70 years old, and were suitable for DPC.

Sequenced here: whole blood, sampled in connection with sensitization to the hapten diphenylcyclopropenone (DPC). This sequence joins TRBV11-1 and TRBJ2-6; 9 nucleotides agree with TRBD1. This receptor was obtained from a man between 35 and 55 years old with alopecia areata. Some clones in this sample may be carry-over from other donors' samples. The CDR3 spells CASSWDRAGANVLTF. The DNA of the CDR3 is TGTGCCAGCAGCTGGGACAGGGCTGGGGCCAACGTCCTGACTTTC.